This T cell receptor beta chain was profiled in a study of post-analysis software for immune sequencing data. The wider study: Relapsing-remitting, secondary progressive and progressive-relapsing courses of multiple sclerosis were included.

TCR beta libraries were prepared from cDNA with unique molecular identifiers. T cells, about 0.85 to 11 million of them, yielded a few hundred thousand cDNA molecules. TCRdb independently ran MiXCR on the PCR reads; one entry per CDR3 protein. Here the sample spans around 700,000 distinct CDR3 sequences, around 60% being singletons. A word on this clonotype: The target antigen is unknown.

With 0 bases clipped from V and 12 bases from J, the junction kept 15 bases outside the gene matches. Germline CDR1 and CDR2: LGHNA and YSLEER. The CDR3 totals 17 residues. Broader study findings: Under F measure analysis, samples from one preparation batch co-clustered strongly. Significantly lower normalized Chao1 diversity was found in patients with multiple sclerosis relative to controls. Four to six TRBV segments were more frequent in patients than controls; TRBV5-6, TRBV5-1 and TRBV20-1 belonged to this group.

V and J are TRBV4-3 and TRBJ2-1, with TRBD1 matching over 9 bases. Sequencing was carried out using blood. This receptor was obtained from a girl under 10 years old with multiple sclerosis. The CDR3 is CASSQEAGGQGPKGQFF. The CDR3, as DNA: TGCGCCAGCAGCCAAGAGGCAGGTGGACAGGGGCCCAAAGGGCAGTTCTTC.